These 15 T cell receptor beta chains were all obtained from the same sample, sequenced in a study of cytomegalovirus exposure and HLA in healthy donors. 13 Jbeta primers and 60 Vbeta primers were used for the PCR. The assay was immunoSEQ multiplex PCR, and TCRdb's table has in-frame clones only and misses some. The sample has some 110,000 clones, 73% seen once. Sequencing was carried out using PBMCs. The receptors derive from a man aged 55 to 70 in good health and CMV-seropositive.

This clone occurred a few times. This chain links TRBV30 with TRBJ2-6; D unclear. The germline CDR1 and CDR2 sequences are GTSNPN and SVGIG (reference sequence). The germline V and J ends were trimmed by 2 bases and 0 bases, with 8 bases remaining between them. This CDR3 is 15 amino acids long. The chain's CDR3 is CAWSFPGSGANVLTF. The CDR3 nucleotides are TGTGCCTGGAGTTTCCCCGGCTCTGGGGCCAACGTCCTGACTTTC.

This clone was seen a few times. The CDR3 sequence: CAWSALDRDVNLDTGELFF. As DNA, the CDR3 is TGTGCCTGGAGTGCCCTTGACAGGGATGTAAATTTGGACACCGGGGAGCTGTTTTTT. The chain recombines TRBV30 with TRBJ2-2; 7 bases are a match to TRBD1. V lost 1 base to trimming and J lost 3 bases; unmatched junction nucleotides: 17. Germline CDR1 is GTSNPN and CDR2 is SVGIG (reference sequence). The CDR3 contains 19 residues.

The CDR3 DNA reads as TGTGCCAGCAGCCGAGGACAGCAGTATGGCTACACCTTC. Encoded protein: CASSRGQQYGYTF. The genes are TRBV5-4 and TRBJ1-2; maybe TRBD1 (6 bases). Trimming stripped 4 bases from V and 5 bases from J, with 12 bases between. The CDR3 runs 13 residues. CDR1 SGHNT and CDR2 YYREEE come from the germline V gene (reference sequence).

This chain links TRBV5-6 with TRBJ2-5, with D possibly matching TRBD1 (5 bases). V was shortened by 0 bases and J by 5 bases, with 20 bases between the two germline ends. Germline CDR1 and CDR2: SGHDT and YYEEEE. The CDR3 is made up of 17 amino acids. This chain's CDR3 is CASSLGLRAGIVETQYF. CDR3 bases: TGTGCCAGCAGCTTGGGTCTTCGGGCAGGGATTGTGGAGACCCAGTACTTC.

The chain couples TRBV7-9 to TRBJ1-2; D remains unclear. V lost 5 bases, J lost 7 bases, and 8 bases lay in between. Germline assignment: CDR1 SEHNR and CDR2 FQNEAQ (reference sequence). This CDR3 region has 11 residues. The DNA for the CDR3 is TGTGCCAGCAGCGTCACCAGTGGCTACACCTTC. Protein: CASSVTSGYTF. The entire variable domain, with the rest obtained from reference TRBV7-9 and TRBJ1-2, is as follows: DTGVSQNPRHKITKRGQNVTFRCDPISEHNRLYWYRQTLGQGPEFLTYFQNEAQLEKSRLLSDRFSAERPKGSFSTLEIQRTEQGDSAMYLCASSVTSGYTFGSGTRLTVV.

The gene calls are TRBV6-5 and TRBJ1-3; maybe TRBD1 (5 bases). Trimming removed 0 bases from V and 4 bases from J, with 10 bases in between. Germline-derived CDR1 and CDR2 are MNHEY and SVGAGI. This CDR3 comprises 15 residues. The CDR3 is CASSYSAEGGNTIYF. The CDR3, as DNA: TGTGCCAGCAGTTACTCTGCGGAGGGGGGAAACACCATATATTTT.

V gene TRBV27 combines with J gene TRBJ1-6, with 8 bases aligning to TRBD1. Germline CDR1 MNHEY, CDR2 SMNVEV (reference sequence). The CDR3 extends over 14 amino acids. Trimming removed 7 bases from V and 7 bases from J; junction bases left unmatched: 6. CDR3 loop: CASTQDRENSPLHF. CDR3 bases: TGTGCCAGCACCCAGGACAGGGAAAATTCACCCCTCCACTTT.

This clone was seen more than once but under ten times. The chain carries TRBV29-1 and TRBJ1-2; D is perhaps TRBD1 (6 bases). This CDR3 contains 13 residues. V lost 6 bases and J lost 7, with 18 bases in between. CDR1 SQVTM and CDR2 ANQGSEA come from the germline V gene. The chain's CDR3 is CSVELVRGSGYTF. CDR3 nucleotide sequence: TGCAGCGTCGAACTTGTCAGGGGATCTGGCTACACCTTC.

This chain joins TRBV5-1 and TRBJ2-1; TRBD2 aligns across 7 bases. Trimming cost V 0 bases and J 5 bases; bases outside gene matches: 2. This CDR3 is 14 amino acids long. CDR1 SGHRS and CDR2 YFSETQ come from the germline V gene. The CDR3 DNA follows: TGCGCCAGCAGCTTGGATGGGGGGGACAATGAGCAGTTCTTC. Translated, it gives CASSLDGGDNEQFF.

This clone was counted between two and nine times. The rearrangement joins TRBV7-6 to TRBJ2-5, with 12 bases that match TRBD2. V gave up 5 bases and J gave up 5 bases; unmatched junction bases: 9. Germline V CDR1 and CDR2: SGHVS, FNYEAQ. The CDR3 sequence is 16 residues long. The CDR3, as DNA: TGTGCCAGCAGCATCACATCGGGGACTAGCGGGGAGACCCAGTACTTC. This sequence encodes CASSITSGTSGETQYF. Filled out from reference TRBV7-6 and TRBJ2-5, the complete variable domain reads GAGVSQSPRYKVTKRGQDVALRCDPISGHVSLYWYRQALGQGPEFLTYFNYEAQQDKSGLPNDRFSAERPEGSISTLTIQRTEQRDSAMYRCASSITSGTSGETQYFGPGTRLLVL.

This sequence joins TRBV7-3 and TRBJ1-5; no reliable D call. Germline values: CDR1 SGHTA, CDR2 FQGTGA. V was cut by 1 base and J by 2 bases, with 18 bases left in between. The CDR3 extends over 18 amino acids. The chain's CDR3 is CASSLKEAGVRGNQPQHF. The CDR3 DNA reads as TGTGCCAGCAGCTTAAAAGAGGCCGGGGTCAGAGGCAATCAGCCCCAGCATTTT.

This chain connects TRBV5-6 to TRBJ1-3; TRBD1 is a possible D gene (5 bases). CDR3 size: 15 residues. The V end was cut by 4 bases, the J end by 3 bases, with 14 bases between. In germline, CDR1 is SGHDT, CDR2 YYEEEE. The DNA for the CDR3 is TGTGCCAGCAGCCTGGCAGGGTTCGGTGGAAACACCATATATTTT. The encoded protein is CASSLAGFGGNTIYF.

J is TRBJ1-2 and V is TRBV6-5, with 8 bases lining up with TRBD1. CDR1 is MNHEY and CDR2 is SVGAGI in the germline V gene. V lost 2 bases to trimming and J lost 4 bases; unmatched junction nucleotides: 3. CDR3 length equals 14 residues. CDR3 nucleotide sequence: TGTGCCAGCAGTTACGCACAGGGGGGCTATGGCTACACCTTC. As protein: CASSYAQGGYGYTF.

This chain uses TRBV2 with TRBJ2-7; perhaps TRBD1 as D (6 bases). The CDR3 spans 15 residues. Germline-derived CDR1 and CDR2 are SNHLY and FYNNEI. Trimming removed 5 bases at V and 2 bases at J, with 16 bases between. CDR3 sequence reads: CASSKETGTTYEQYF. CDR3 in DNA: TGTGCCAGCAGTAAAGAAACCGGGACAACCTACGAGCAGTACTTC.

The rearrangement joins TRBV5-1 to TRBJ2-2; TRBD2 aligns across 7 bases. Trimming cost V 7 bases and J 2 bases; bases outside gene matches: 11. CDR3 length: 16 residues. Germline CDR1 is SGHRS and CDR2 is YFSETQ. CDR3 residues: CASRPRPSGNTGELFF. CDR3 DNA sequence: TGCGCCAGCCGGCCGCGGCCTAGCGGTAACACCGGGGAGCTGTTTTTT.